The 3 T cell receptor beta chains below all came from one sample that was sequenced in a study of cytomegalovirus exposure and HLA in healthy donors. Primers: 60 Vbeta forward and 13 Jbeta reverse. Sequencing used immunoSEQ multiplex PCR; TCRdb keeps in-frame clones, though not all of them. This sample contains roughly 120,000 clones. Source material: PBMCs. Receptors originate from a middle-aged man in good health and CMV-seronegative.

J is TRBJ2-2 and V is TRBV19, with D maybe TRBD1 (5 bases). Germline V gives CDR1 LNHDA, CDR2 SQIVND (reference sequence). The CDR3 is 16 amino acids. The V and J ends lost 6 bases and 4 bases respectively, with 18 bases between them. The CDR3 sequence: CASRKTDKGITGELFF. The CDR3 bases are TGTGCCAGTAGGAAGACGGACAAGGGTATCACCGGGGAGCTGTTTTTT.

In DNA, the CDR3 is TGCGCCAGCAGCCCGCGTCCCGTAGCGGGAGCTAGGGATGAGCAGTTCTTC. It specifies CASSPRPVAGARDEQFF. The chain couples TRBV4-1 to TRBJ2-1; 9 nucleotides match TRBD2. V shed 4 bases, J shed 8 bases, and the junction held 15 bases outside the gene matches. This CDR3 contains 17 residues. Germline CDR1 and CDR2: MGHRA and YSYEKL.

This chain links TRBV7-9 with TRBJ2-5, with TRBD2 matching 7 bases. The CDR3 loop spans 15 amino acids. Trimming at V came to 2 bases and at J to 1 base, leaving 4 bases not matched to a gene. Germline V gene sequence: CDR1 SEHNR, CDR2 FQNEAQ (reference sequence). The CDR3 loop reads CASSLPSGSQETQYF. Written as DNA, the CDR3 is TGTGCCAGCAGCTTACCTAGCGGAAGCCAAGAGACCCAGTACTTC.